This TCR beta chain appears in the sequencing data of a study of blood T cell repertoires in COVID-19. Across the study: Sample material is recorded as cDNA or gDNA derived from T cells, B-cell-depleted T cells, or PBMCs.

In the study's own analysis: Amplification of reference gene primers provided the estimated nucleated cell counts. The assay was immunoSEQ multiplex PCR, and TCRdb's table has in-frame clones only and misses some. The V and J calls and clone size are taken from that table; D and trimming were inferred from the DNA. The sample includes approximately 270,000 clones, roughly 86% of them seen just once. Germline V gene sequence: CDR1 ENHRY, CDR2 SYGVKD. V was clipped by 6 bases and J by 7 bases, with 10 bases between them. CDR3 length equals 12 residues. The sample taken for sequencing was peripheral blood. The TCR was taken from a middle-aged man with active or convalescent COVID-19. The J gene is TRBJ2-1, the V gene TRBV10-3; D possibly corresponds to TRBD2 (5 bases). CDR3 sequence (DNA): TGTGCCATCAGCGTAGGCGGGAATGAGCAGTTCTTC. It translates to CAISVGGNEQFF.